The 17 T cell receptor beta chains listed next were all sequenced from one sample in a study of identical twins. Via MiXCR, TCRdb re-called the 5' RACE reads, giving one row per CDR3 protein. The sample carries about 220,000 distinct CDR3 sequences, 6.5% to 8.5% recorded once. Separately, the same data were catalogued under a study of yellow fever vaccine responses in identical twins.

Sequencing used memory (CD45RO+) T cells sorted from blood. The receptors were gathered from a woman younger than 30 in good health.

The gene calls are TRBV7-2 and TRBJ2-5; 14 bases align to TRBD2. J lost 9 bases, V lost 5 bases, and 8 bases had no gene match. This CDR3 is 15 amino acids long. Germline V gene sequence: CDR1 SGHTA, CDR2 FQGNSA. Written as DNA, the CDR3 is TGTGCCAGCAGCCGAGTGACTAGCGGGGGGGGGGCCCAGTACTTC. Translating it yields CASSRVTSGGGAQYF.

This chain links TRBV14 with TRBJ2-7; no clear D. The CDR3 contains 15 residues. V lost 3 bases and J 2 bases, leaving 14 bases between the germline ends. Germline V lookup: CDR1 SGHDN, CDR2 FVKESK. The CDR3 is CASSHSIGLAYEQYF. The DNA of the CDR3 is TGTGCCAGCAGCCACTCAATAGGGCTCGCCTACGAGCAGTACTTC.

This clonotype showed up many times. V gene TRBV5-1 combines with J gene TRBJ2-3; no definite D call. This CDR3 has 14 amino acids. V lost 3 bases and J lost 3, with 11 bases in between. CDR1 and CDR2 (germline): SGHRS, YFSETQ. The CDR3 reads CASSSPDSTDTQYF. The CDR3 nucleotides are TGCGCCAGCAGCTCACCCGACTCTACAGATACGCAGTATTTT.

The J gene is TRBJ2-1, the V gene TRBV6-2 or TRBV6-3; D may be TRBD2 (5 bases). The germline V gene encodes CDR1 MNHEY and CDR2 SVGEGT. The germline V and J ends were trimmed by 7 bases and 3 bases, with 10 bases remaining between them. The CDR3 is 13 amino acids. The CDR3, as DNA: TGTGCCAGCACCTTACGGGGCTACAATGAGCAGTTCTTC. Amino acid sequence: CASTLRGYNEQFF.

This clonotype occurred a few times. J is TRBJ2-5 and V is TRBV28; D may be TRBD1 or TRBD2 (6 bases each). Trimming removed 6 bases at V and 5 bases at J, with 16 bases between. Germline V gene lookup returns CDR1 MDHEN and CDR2 SYDVKM. CDR3 length: 14 amino acids. The CDR3 loop reads CASSKGGKRETQYF. The CDR3 DNA reads as TGTGCCAGCAGCAAGGGGGGCAAGCGGGAGACCCAGTACTTC.

This clonotype has a handful of counts. CDR3 nucleotide sequence: TGTGCCAGCAGCTCGGGACAGGGGGCCGGAGGACCCCTCCACTTT. It encodes CASSSGQGAGGPLHF. The chain is built from TRBV7-2 and TRBJ1-6, with 12 bases lining up with TRBD1. Germline CDR1 and CDR2: SGHTA and FQGNSA. V was pared by 4 bases and J by 12 bases, with 7 bases of the junction left unmatched. The length of the CDR3 is 15 residues.

This clonotype occurred a few times. The J gene is TRBJ2-7, the V gene TRBV6-2 or TRBV6-3; 12 bases map to TRBD2. After removal of 7 bases from V and 1 base from J, the junction contained 5 bases not matched to a gene. In germline, CDR1 is MNHEY, CDR2 SVGEGT. The length of the CDR3 is 15 residues. The CDR3 here is CASNPLAGGSYEQYF. The CDR3 DNA sequence: TGTGCCAGCAATCCTCTAGCGGGAGGGTCCTACGAGCAGTACTTC.

This clonotype was counted a few times. The rearrangement links TRBV20-1 to TRBJ2-5, with 7 bases that match TRBD2. This CDR3 region has 14 residues. V shed 6 bases and J 5 bases; nucleotides not matched to a gene: 12. Germline CDR1 is DFQATT and CDR2 is SNEGSKA (reference sequence). In DNA, the CDR3 is TGCAGTGCCCAGACAACGGGAGCGGGGGAGACCCAGTACTTC. Encoded protein: CSAQTTGAGETQYF.

This clonotype was seen at least ten times. V gene TRBV20-1 combines with J gene TRBJ1-1; 7 bases are shared with TRBD1. Germline loops: CDR1 DFQATT, CDR2 SNEGSKA (reference sequence). The CDR3 runs to 13 residues. Unmatched junction bases numbered 4, after V lost 5 bases and J lost 1 base. CDR3 nucleotides: TGCAGTGCTCCGGGACAGAAGAACACTGAAGCTTTCTTT. This encodes CSAPGQKNTEAFF.

This clonotype was seen a handful of times. The chain has TRBV24-1 and TRBJ2-7; 10 positions agree with TRBD1. The germline V gene encodes CDR1 KGHDR and CDR2 SFDVKD. CDR3 length: 15 amino acids. J lost 3 bases, V lost 2 bases, and 3 bases had no gene match. The CDR3 nucleotides read TGTGCCACCAGTGATTGGGGACAGGGGATCTACGAGCAGTACTTC. Its translation: CATSDWGQGIYEQYF.

The genes are TRBV29-1 and TRBJ2-3; D remains unclear. Germline lookup yields CDR1 SQVTM and CDR2 ANQGSEA. The CDR3 is made up of 12 amino acids. V was pared by 3 bases and J by 2 bases, with 6 bases between. The CDR3 DNA reads as TGCAGCGTTGACAGGATCACAGATACGCAGTATTTT. Protein sequence: CSVDRITDTQYF.

The V call is TRBV6-5, the J call TRBJ2-5; 9 bases are a match to TRBD1. Germline values: CDR1 MNHEY, CDR2 SVGAGI. Germline trimming cut 4 bases from V and 2 bases from J; bases unmatched to any gene: 5. This CDR3 region has 15 residues. The CDR3 DNA reads as TGTGCCAGCAGTTCTTTCGGGACAGGGCAAGAGACCCAGTACTTC. Translating it yields CASSSFGTGQETQYF.

This clonotype was found many times. CDR3 amino acids: CASTLPLAGQTYSGANVLTF. CDR3 sequence (DNA): TGTGCCAGCACCCTACCCCTGGCAGGGCAAACATACTCTGGGGCCAACGTCCTGACTTTC. The chain carries TRBV6-2 or TRBV6-3 and TRBJ2-6; D perhaps matches TRBD1 (5 bases). Trimming left V 7 bases short and J 0 bases short, with 25 bases between. The germline gives CDR1 MNHEY, CDR2 SVGEGT. This CDR3 contains 20 residues.

The V and J genes are TRBV28 and TRBJ2-5; 9 nucleotides line up with TRBD1. CDR1 MDHEN and CDR2 SYDVKM come from the germline V gene. The length of the CDR3 is 17 residues. The trim removed 4 bases at V and 0 bases at J, leaving 9 bases unmatched. CDR3 protein: CASSSAGQGTYQETQYF. CDR3 in DNA: TGTGCCAGCAGTTCCGCAGGACAGGGGACCTACCAAGAGACCCAGTACTTC.

The rearrangement uses TRBV4-3 and TRBJ2-5; 15 bases match TRBD2. Per germline, CDR1 LGHNA and CDR2 YSLEER. The CDR3 consists of 18 residues. Germline trimming cut 1 base from V and 5 bases from J; bases unmatched to any gene: 8. CDR3 residues: CASSQGAPGLAGGETQYF. CDR3 nucleotides: TGCGCCAGCAGCCAAGGGGCCCCCGGACTAGCGGGAGGGGAGACCCAGTACTTC.

In its sample, this clonotype was seen many times. Here the CDR3 reads CASSFRGPTYEQYF. The CDR3, as DNA: TGTGCCAGCAGCTTTCGCGGGCCAACCTACGAGCAGTACTTC. V usage is TRBV7-9 and J usage is TRBJ2-7, with a weak D call TRBD2 (5 bases). Trimming left V 3 bases short and J 2 bases short, with 11 bases between. CDR1 and CDR2 from the germline V gene are SEHNR and FQNEAQ (reference sequence). The CDR3 covers 14 residues. Full variable domain (rest looked up from reference TRBV7-9 and TRBJ2-7): DTGVSQNPRHKITKRGQNVTFRCDPISEHNRLYWYRQTLGQGPEFLTYFQNEAQLEKSRLLSDRFSAERPKGSFSTLEIQRTEQGDSAMYLCASSFRGPTYEQYFGPGTRLTVT.

This clonotype was seen a few times. The chain joins TRBV4-2 to TRBJ2-1, with 10 nucleotides matching TRBD2. The CDR3 has 15 residues. V gave up 4 bases and J gave up 4 bases; unmatched junction bases: 4. Germline values: CDR1 LGHNA, CDR2 YNFKEQ. CDR3 nucleotide sequence: TGTGCCAGCAGCCTGGAGCGGGGGGGATACAATGAGCAGTTCTTC. This sequence encodes CASSLERGGYNEQFF.